What follows are 16 T cell receptor beta chains derived from one specimen sequenced in a study of cytomegalovirus exposure and HLA in healthy donors. PCR involved 60 Vbeta and 13 Jbeta primers. Libraries were prepared by immunoSEQ multiplex PCR; TCRdb keeps only in-frame clonotypes and omits some of them. The sample includes 200,000 to 250,000 clones, more than 60% of them seen just once. Material for sequencing was PBMCs. These receptors came from a woman aged 55-70 years in good health and CMV-seropositive.

This clone was detected only once. The chain uses TRBV28 and TRBJ2-5; 11 bases line up with TRBD1. J lost 9 bases, V lost 4 bases, and 13 bases had no gene match. The CDR3 contains 16 residues. Germline CDR1 MDHEN, CDR2 SYDVKM. The CDR3 DNA sequence: TGTGCCAGCAGTTACGGACAGGGGGCCGAATATCGGGCCCAGTACTTC. It codes for CASSYGQGAEYRAQYF. Full variable domain (remainder filled in from reference TRBV28 and TRBJ2-5): DVKVTQSSRYLVKRTGEKVFLECVQDMDHENMFWYRQDPGLGLRLIYFSYDVKMKEKGDIPEGYSVSREKKERFSLILESASTNQTSMYLCASSYGQGAEYRAQYFGPGTRLLVL.

The CDR3, as DNA: TGTGCCAGCAGCTCAGCCGGGATTAGGGGAGGTTCTGGAAACACCATATATTTT. Protein sequence: CASSSAGIRGGSGNTIYF. The chain has TRBV28 and TRBJ1-3; TRBD1 is a possible D gene (5 bases). V shed 6 bases and J shed 1 base, with 22 bases lying between them. The germline gives CDR1 MDHEN, CDR2 SYDVKM. The CDR3 length is 18 residues.

The chain joins TRBV5-4 to TRBJ2-2, with unresolved D. The V gene's germline CDR1 is SGHNT and CDR2 YYREEE (reference sequence). Trimming stripped 0 bases from V and 4 bases from J, with 10 bases between. The CDR3 loop spans 15 amino acids. CDR3 DNA sequence: TGTGCCAGCAGCTTGGGGGCGATGGGCACCGGGGAGCTGTTTTTT. This gives the protein CASSLGAMGTGELFF.

This chain uses TRBV7-9 with TRBJ1-5; D is unclear. Germline CDR1 is SEHNR and CDR2 is FQNEAQ (reference sequence). The CDR3 is made up of 16 amino acids. With 5 bases removed from V and 1 base from J, the gap between germline ends came to 15 bases. CDR3 nucleotide sequence: TGTGCCAGCAGCCCTGATGAGGTTAGGAGCAATCAGCCCCAGCATTTT. Translation: CASSPDEVRSNQPQHF.

The chain has TRBV9 and TRBJ1-2; 11 bases are a match to TRBD1. This CDR3 is built from 15 residues. V shed 4 bases and J 5 bases; nucleotides not matched to a gene: 7. The V gene's germline CDR1 is SGDLS and CDR2 YYNGEE. This CDR3 is CASSTRTGGAYGYTF. CDR3 in DNA: TGTGCCAGCAGCACCCGGACAGGGGGCGCTTATGGCTACACCTTC.

The gene calls are TRBV28 and TRBJ2-3; 10 nucleotides match TRBD2. V gave up 5 bases and J gave up 4 bases; unmatched junction bases: 3. The CDR3 extends over 14 amino acids. Germline CDR1 and CDR2: MDHEN and SYDVKM. In DNA form, the CDR3 reads TGTGCCAGCAGTCCTAGCGGGAGCTCAGATACGCAGTATTTT. As protein: CASSPSGSSDTQYF. Based on the CDR3 plus reference TRBV28 and TRBJ2-3, the full variable domain is DVKVTQSSRYLVKRTGEKVFLECVQDMDHENMFWYRQDPGLGLRLIYFSYDVKMKEKGDIPEGYSVSREKKERFSLILESASTNQTSMYLCASSPSGSSDTQYFGPGTRLTVL.

V usage is TRBV7-3 and J usage is TRBJ1-1; TRBD1 is a possible D gene (6 bases). CDR1 is SGHTA, CDR2 FQGTGA, per germline. The V and J ends lost 5 bases and 0 bases respectively, with 19 bases between them. CDR3 length: 17 residues. CDR3 protein: CASSPTGNYLMNTEAFF. In nucleotides, the CDR3 is TGTGCCAGCAGCCCCACAGGGAATTATTTAATGAACACTGAAGCTTTCTTT. The full variable domain, in which reference TRBV7-3 and TRBJ1-1 provide the parts outside the CDR3, is GAGVSQTPSNKVTEKGKYVELRCDPISGHTALYWYRQSLGQGPEFLIYFQGTGAADDSGLPNDRFFAVRPEGSVSTLKIQRTERGDSAVYLCASSPTGNYLMNTEAFFGQGTRLTVV.

The chain uses TRBV19 and TRBJ1-1; 7 nucleotides agree with TRBD1. Germline CDR1 and CDR2: LNHDA and SQIVND (reference sequence). The CDR3 runs to 15 residues. The V and J ends lost 5 bases and 2 bases, in that order; junction bases with no gene match: 8. CDR3: CASSGWDSLNTEAFF. CDR3 nucleotide sequence: TGTGCCAGTAGTGGTTGGGACAGCTTAAACACTGAAGCTTTCTTT.

This rearrangement joins TRBV11-3 to TRBJ2-2, with TRBD2 matching over 11 bases. The junction had 7 bases not matched to a gene; V was cut back by 6 bases and J by 1 base. CDR1 and CDR2 from the germline V gene are SGHNT and YENEEA. CDR3 length: 17 amino acids. CDR3: CASRTSGANLNTGELFF. DNA of the CDR3: TGTGCCAGCAGGACTAGCGGGGCGAACCTGAACACCGGGGAGCTGTTTTTT. The whole variable domain, remainder taken from reference TRBV11-3 and TRBJ2-2, is EAGVVQSPRYKIIEKKQPVAFWCNPISGHNTLYWYLQNLGQGPELLIRYENEEAVDDSQLPKDRFSAERLKGVDSTLKIQPAELGDSAVYLCASRTSGANLNTGELFFGEGSRLTVL.

The chain links TRBV5-8 to TRBJ1-5; D ambiguous. The V gene lost 3 bases and the J gene lost 0 bases, with 16 bases spanning the gap. Germline lookup yields CDR1 SGHTS and CDR2 YDEGEE. This CDR3 region has 17 residues. As DNA, the CDR3 is TGTGCCAGCAGCTCCCTGTCCCCCGTTTATAGCAATCAGCCCCAGCATTTT. It specifies CASSSLSPVYSNQPQHF. Based on the CDR3 plus reference TRBV5-8 and TRBJ1-5, the full variable domain is EAGVTQSPTHLIKTRGQQATLRCSPISGHTSVYWYQQALGLGLQFLLWYDEGEERNRGNFPPRFSGRQFPNYSSELNVNALELEDSALYLCASSSLSPVYSNQPQHFGDGTRLSIL.

V gene TRBV7-9 combines with J gene TRBJ1-4, with D possibly TRBD1 on 5 matching bases. The V gene lost 0 bases and the J gene lost 0 bases, with 11 bases spanning the gap. The CDR3 is 17 amino acids. Per germline, CDR1 SEHNR and CDR2 FQNEAQ (reference sequence). The CDR3 is CASSLAVSGATNEKLFF. The CDR3 DNA follows: TGTGCCAGCAGCTTAGCAGTGTCGGGGGCAACTAATGAAAAACTGTTTTTT.

The chain links TRBV7-2 to TRBJ2-1; no definite D call. The CDR3 is made up of 12 amino acids. The germline V gene encodes CDR1 SGHTA and CDR2 FQGNSA. V was clipped by 5 bases and J by 6 bases, with 8 bases between them. Here the CDR3 DNA reads TGTGCCAGCAGCCCCCCATTCAATGAGCAGTTCTTC. Its protein is CASSPPFNEQFF. Looking up the rest from reference TRBV7-2 and TRBJ2-1 gives the full variable domain: GAGVSQSPSNKVTEKGKDVELRCDPISGHTALYWYRQSLGQGLEFLIYFQGNSAPDKSGLPSDRFSAERTGGSVSTLTIQRTQQEDSAVYLCASSPPFNEQFFGPGTRLTVL.

The genes are TRBV2 and TRBJ1-2; D is possibly TRBD1 (5 bases). This CDR3 is built from 13 residues. CDR1 SNHLY and CDR2 FYNNEI come from the germline V gene. V lost 4 bases to trimming and J lost 5 bases, with 11 bases between them. The CDR3 bases are TGTGCCAGCAGTGTAGGGGTTGGTTATGGCTACACCTTC. It encodes CASSVGVGYGYTF.

The chain links TRBV29-1 to TRBJ2-1; 10 bases agree with TRBD2. Germline-derived CDR1 and CDR2 are SQVTM and ANQGSEA. V lost 3 bases and J lost 5; bases outside the gene matches: 7. The CDR3 is 15 residues long. In DNA, the CDR3 is TGCAGCGTTGATTTTTGGACTAGCGGTAACAATGAGCAGTTCTTC. Translated: CSVDFWTSGNNEQFF.

The genes are TRBV10-2 and TRBJ1-4; D not certain. Per the germline V gene, CDR1 is WSHSY and CDR2 is SAAADI. V lost 5 bases and J lost 4, with 11 bases in between. The CDR3 totals 14 residues. The CDR3 bases are TGCGCCAGCAGTTCGACTTCGGGTAATGAAAAACTGTTTTTT. Protein sequence: CASSSTSGNEKLFF.

The V and J genes are TRBV6-5 and TRBJ1-1; tentative D call: TRBD1 (5 bases). This CDR3 contains 12 residues. Germline V gives CDR1 MNHEY, CDR2 SVGAGI. V lost 7 bases to trimming and J lost 10 bases, with 16 bases between them. CDR3 DNA: TGTGCCAGCACCACTCAGGGAGGGGTAGCTTTCTTT. Protein: CASTTQGGVAFF.